This TCR beta chain originates from a study of OX40 agonist ivuxolimab in advanced cancers. The data were produced by immunoSEQ multiplex PCR, yet TCRdb's version contains in-frame clones alone and is incomplete. The profile covers approximately 41,000 clones, with around 85% appearing a single time and around 2.7% taken by the ten largest. The V gene's germline CDR1 is SGHTA and CDR2 FQGNSA. The length of the CDR3 is 14 residues. The V gene lost 5 bases and the J gene lost 2 bases, with 11 bases spanning the gap. The receptor was derived from an adult with an advanced solid tumor such as melanoma, head and neck, liver or kidney cancer. This specimen was CD4+ or CD8+ T cells sorted from blood, taken in a trial of the OX40 agonist ivuxolimab. This chain connects TRBV7-2 to TRBJ2-3; D possibly corresponds to TRBD2 (5 bases). CDR3 coding DNA: TGTGCCAGCAGCCCCCCAGCGGTCACAGATACGCAGTATTTT. Protein product: CASSPPAVTDTQYF.